A selection of T cell receptor beta chains follows, all from one sample in a study of blood T cell repertoires in COVID-19. Using immunoSEQ multiplex PCR, the repertoire was profiled, and TCRdb retains in-frame clones only, with some absent. Of 250,000 or so clones listed, 84% are singletons. The specimen sequenced was peripheral blood. These receptors were taken from a woman aged 40 to 55 who had recovered from COVID-19. Each CDR3 is given with its conserved first and last residue. Each record gives: clone size, V gene, J gene, D gene, CDR3 protein, CDR3 DNA. D genes are given only for firm matches. Size is stated for part of the rows, as once, few or many counts, or as a class when the clone is expanded.

NA,TRBV30,TRBJ2-7,TRBD1,CAWRKQGACEQYF,TGTGCCTGGAGGAAACAGGGGGCATGCGAGCAGTACTTC
NA,TRBV6-4,TRBJ1-2,TRBD1,CASSDLQGADGYTF,TGTGCCAGCAGTGATTTACAGGGGGCCGATGGCTACACCTTC
NA,TRBV19,TRBJ2-2,TRBD2,CASSIPGGGAVGELFF,TGTGCCAGTAGTATACCAGGCGGGGGGGCTGTCGGGGAGCTGTTTTTT
NA,TRBV7-3,TRBJ2-3,TRBD2,CASSPGLATDTQYF,TGTGCCAGCAGCCCAGGACTAGCAACAGATACGCAGTATTTT
NA,TRBV5-6,TRBJ2-2,NA,CASSSGRTNTGELFF,TGTGCCAGCAGCTCTGGCAGGACGAACACCGGGGAGCTGTTTTTT
NA,TRBV2,TRBJ2-5,TRBD2,CASSGLAGAETQYF,TGTGCCAGCAGCGGACTAGCGGGGGCAGAGACCCAGTACTTC
NA,TRBV4-2,TRBJ2-2,NA,CASSLRGGVRGNTGELFF,TGTGCCAGCAGCCTACGCGGAGGCGTAAGAGGGAACACCGGGGAGCTGTTTTTT
NA,TRBV6-4,TRBJ2-2,TRBD2,CASSANSGGASGELFF,TGTGCCAGCAGTGCAAATAGCGGGGGGGCCTCCGGGGAGCTGTTTTTT
NA,TRBV5-1,TRBJ2-7,TRBD2,CASRPGLGSYEQYF,TGCGCCAGCAGGCCGGGACTAGGGTCCTACGAGCAGTACTTC
NA,TRBV4-2,TRBJ1-4,NA,CASSQDAGAGNEKLFF,TGTGCCAGCAGCCAAGATGCGGGGGCCGGGAATGAAAAACTGTTTTTT
NA,TRBV30,TRBJ2-7,NA,CAWKSTSLEQYF,TGTGCCTGGAAATCGACTAGTCTGGAGCAGTACTTC
NA,TRBV5-6,TRBJ2-5,NA,CASSLVGGEETQYF,TGTGCCAGCAGCTTGGTCGGCGGAGAGGAGACCCAGTACTTC
few,TRBV11-2,TRBJ2-7,TRBD1,CASSSSQGVDEQYF,TGTGCCAGCAGCTCCAGCCAGGGGGTCGACGAGCAGTACTTC
NA,TRBV19,TRBJ1-1,TRBD1,CASRNSRGRTEAFF,TGTGCCAGTAGGAACTCCAGGGGGCGGACTGAAGCTTTCTTT
NA,TRBV9,TRBJ2-2,NA,CASSGSLEVNTGELFF,TGTGCCAGCAGCGGGTCCCTAGAGGTGAACACCGGGGAGCTGTTTTTT
NA,TRBV14,TRBJ2-6,NA,CASSQYADSGANVLTF,TGTGCCAGCAGCCAATACGCGGACTCTGGGGCCAACGTCCTGACTTTC
few,TRBV4-1,TRBJ1-4,NA,CASSQDIRGGKLFF,TGCGCCAGCAGCCAAGATATTAGGGGCGGAAAACTGTTTTTT
once,TRBV12-3/TRBV12-4,TRBJ2-1,TRBD2,CASSASTSWEQFF,TGTGCCAGCAGTGCGTCGACTAGCTGGGAGCAGTTCTTC
NA,TRBV18,TRBJ1-6,NA,CASSPTQTGQGNSPLHF,TGTGCCAGCTCACCAACCCAGACAGGTCAGGGAAATTCACCCCTCCACTTT
NA,TRBV28,TRBJ1-1,TRBD1,CASSLTGRNTEAFF,TGTGCCAGCAGCTTGACAGGGAGGAACACTGAAGCTTTCTTT
NA,TRBV11-3,TRBJ2-7,NA,CASSQGSSYEQYF,TGTGCCAGCTCCCAGGGCAGCTCCTACGAGCAGTACTTC
NA,TRBV30,TRBJ2-7,NA,CAWSVYYEQYF,TGTGCCTGGAGTGTATATTACGAGCAGTACTTC
NA,TRBV6-5,TRBJ1-5,NA,CASSSNRDQPQHF,TGTGCCAGCAGTTCTAACAGGGATCAGCCCCAGCATTTT
once,TRBV19,TRBJ2-1,NA,CATGTIHNEQFF,TGTGCTACGGGGACAATCCACAATGAGCAGTTCTTC
NA,TRBV19,TRBJ1-1,TRBD1,CASSTDRDTEAFF,TGTGCCAGTAGTACCGACAGGGACACTGAAGCTTTCTTT
NA,TRBV2,TRBJ2-7,TRBD1,CASRGDRTYEQYF,TGTGCCAGCAGGGGGGACAGGACCTACGAGCAGTACTTC
NA,TRBV4-2,TRBJ2-7,TRBD2,CASSQGGLTQEQYF,TGTGCCAGCAGCCAAGGGGGACTAACCCAGGAGCAGTACTTC
NA,TRBV6-6,TRBJ2-2,NA,CASSYNSPPGELFF,TGTGCCAGCAGTTACAACTCACCACCCGGGGAGCTGTTTTTT
once,TRBV27,TRBJ1-1,TRBD1,CASSARQGTEAFF,TGTGCCAGCAGTGCGCGACAGGGGACTGAAGCTTTCTTT
NA,TRBV28,TRBJ1-3,NA,CASEEGFSGNTIYF,TGTGCCAGCGAGGAGGGATTCTCTGGAAACACCATATATTTT
NA,TRBV10-3,TRBJ1-1,NA,CAISEGQMNTEAFF,TGTGCCATCAGTGAGGGACAGATGAACACTGAAGCTTTCTTT
NA,TRBV18,TRBJ1-4,NA,CASSPQRATNEKLFF,TGTGCCAGCTCACCACAGCGGGCGACTAATGAAAAACTGTTTTTT
NA,TRBV25-1,TRBJ1-1,NA,CASSELTTDTEAFF,TGTGCCAGCAGTGAATTGACCACAGACACTGAAGCTTTCTTT
few,TRBV9,TRBJ1-5,TRBD1,CASSAGGTNQPQHF,TGTGCCAGCAGTGCAGGGGGAACCAATCAGCCCCAGCATTTT
few,TRBV4-1,TRBJ2-7,TRBD2,CASSQVAGVEQYF,TGCGCCAGCAGCCAAGTGGCGGGGGTCGAGCAGTACTTC
NA,TRBV2,TRBJ2-1,TRBD2,CASRPGLAGGPGLNEQFF,TGTGCCAGCAGACCAGGACTAGCGGGAGGACCAGGGTTAAATGAGCAGTTCTTC
NA,TRBV11-2,TRBJ2-5,NA,CASSFPGTRGETQYF,TGTGCCAGCAGCTTTCCCGGGACTCGGGGAGAGACCCAGTACTTC
NA,TRBV6-5,TRBJ2-7,NA,CASSQDSYEQYF,TGTGCCAGCAGTCAGGACAGCTACGAGCAGTACTTC
NA,TRBV19,TRBJ2-2,TRBD2,CASTDRGLAGGAGELFF,TGTGCCAGTACCGACCGGGGACTAGCGGGGGGAGCCGGGGAGCTGTTTTTT
NA,TRBV7-2,TRBJ2-1,NA,CASSSTVYNEQFF,TGTGCCAGCAGCTCGACAGTCTACAATGAGCAGTTCTTC
NA,TRBV3-1/TRBV3-2,TRBJ2-7,NA,CASSQDHSRLSEQYF,TGTGCCAGCAGCCAAGATCATAGTCGTCTAAGCGAGCAGTACTTC
NA,TRBV19,TRBJ1-1,NA,CASSMDRRVHAFF,TGTGCCAGTAGTATGGATCGCAGGGTCCACGCTTTCTTT
NA,TRBV5-4,TRBJ1-4,NA,CASSHGGGETTNEKLFF,TGTGCCAGCAGTCACGGCGGGGGCGAAACAACTAATGAAAAACTGTTTTTT
NA,TRBV11-2,TRBJ2-7,TRBD2,CASSARGGRYEQYF,TGTGCCAGCAGCGCACGGGGGGGCAGGTACGAGCAGTACTTC
NA,TRBV6-5,TRBJ1-1,NA,CASSTQENTEAFF,TGTGCCAGCAGCACACAGGAGAACACTGAAGCTTTCTTT
NA,TRBV6-5,TRBJ2-7,TRBD1,CASSPGQRATEQYF,TGTGCCAGCAGTCCGGGACAGCGCGCCACTGAGCAGTACTTC
NA,TRBV18,TRBJ1-3,TRBD1,CASSRDRAGNTIYF,TGTGCCAGCTCACGGGACAGGGCTGGAAACACCATATATTTT
NA,TRBV28,TRBJ1-5,NA,CASSPYREGQPQHF,TGTGCCAGCAGTCCGTACAGGGAAGGTCAGCCCCAGCATTTT
NA,TRBV5-4,TRBJ2-1,TRBD2,CASSFGSGGSYNEQFF,TGTGCCAGCAGCTTTGGGAGCGGGGGCTCCTACAATGAGCAGTTCTTC
NA,TRBV10-3,TRBJ1-3,TRBD1,CAISLQGIGNTIYF,TGTGCCATCAGTTTACAGGGGATAGGAAACACCATATATTTT
NA,TRBV18,TRBJ2-1,NA,CASSRGSPERNEQFF,TGTGCCAGCTCACGGGGCAGTCCCGAAAGAAATGAGCAGTTCTTC
NA,TRBV28,TRBJ1-1,NA,CASSLGWVRIEAFF,TGTGCCAGCAGTCTCGGGTGGGTGAGGATTGAAGCTTTCTTT
few,TRBV28,TRBJ2-2,TRBD1,CASSIPRDRGLTGELFF,TGTGCCAGCAGTATACCAAGGGACAGGGGGCTCACCGGGGAGCTGTTTTTT
NA,TRBV24-1,TRBJ2-7,TRBD1,CATSAGQGVYEQYF,TGTGCCACCAGTGCGGGACAGGGCGTCTACGAGCAGTACTTC
once,TRBV2,TRBJ1-1,NA,CASGRGSNTEAFF,TGTGCCAGCGGCAGGGGATCAAACACTGAAGCTTTCTTT
NA,TRBV6-5,TRBJ1-4,NA,CARGLRATNEKLFF,TGTGCCAGGGGGCTGCGAGCAACTAATGAAAAACTGTTTTTT
NA,TRBV6-5,TRBJ2-7,NA,CASSWRSQVGEQYF,TGTGCCAGCAGTTGGCGGAGCCAAGTGGGCGAGCAGTACTTC
NA,TRBV19,TRBJ1-3,TRBD1,CASNVQGASGNTIYF,TGTGCCAGTAATGTCCAGGGGGCCTCTGGAAACACCATATATTTT
NA,TRBV11-2,TRBJ1-1,NA,CASSPTGRNTEAFF,TGTGCCAGCAGCCCCACGGGAAGGAACACTGAAGCTTTCTTT